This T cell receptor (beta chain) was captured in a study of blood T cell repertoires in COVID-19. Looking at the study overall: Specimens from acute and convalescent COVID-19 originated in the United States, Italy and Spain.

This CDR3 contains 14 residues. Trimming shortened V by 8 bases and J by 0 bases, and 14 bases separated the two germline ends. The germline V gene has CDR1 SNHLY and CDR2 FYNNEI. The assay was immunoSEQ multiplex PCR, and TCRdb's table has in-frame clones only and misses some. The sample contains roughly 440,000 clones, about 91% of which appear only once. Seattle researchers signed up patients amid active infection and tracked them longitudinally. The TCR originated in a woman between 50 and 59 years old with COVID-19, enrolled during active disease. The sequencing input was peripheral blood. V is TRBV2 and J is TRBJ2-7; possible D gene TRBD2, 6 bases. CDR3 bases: TGTGCCAGCGGGAGAGGGGACTTCTCCTACGAGCAGTACTTC. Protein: CASGRGDFSYEQYF.